These T cell receptor beta chains were read from a single sample in a study of blood T cell repertoires in COVID-19. Clones were read by immunoSEQ multiplex PCR, and TCRdb kept only the in-frame ones, dropping some. The sample carries about 120,000 clones, around 90% recorded once. The sample consisted of peripheral blood. Every receptor here comes from a woman between 55 and 75 years old with COVID-19, enrolled during active disease. The CDR3 runs from the conserved cysteine through the conserved F or W. A D gene is named only where the DNA matches it firmly. Clone size appears in some rows only: once, few, many, or a class for an expanded clone.

clone size,V gene,D gene,J gene,CDR3 protein,CDR3 DNA
.,TRBV6-1,.,TRBJ2-5,CASSEIVGRKTQYF,TGTGCCAGCAGTGAAATTGTAGGGAGGAAGACCCAGTACTTC
few,TRBV7-3,.,TRBJ2-1,CASSFTTPGKQFF,TGTGCCAGCAGCTTTACGACACCGGGGAAGCAGTTCTTC
once,TRBV3-1/TRBV3-2,.,TRBJ2-7,CASSQPGTYEQYF,TGTGCCAGCAGCCAACCGGGGACCTACGAGCAGTACTTC
.,TRBV19,.,TRBJ1-2,CASSVRGGGYTF,TGTGCCAGTAGTGTCAGGGGCGGTGGCTACACCTTC
.,TRBV27,.,TRBJ1-5,CASRGRYSNQPQHF,TGTGCCAGCAGGGGCCGTTATAGCAATCAGCCCCAGCATTTT
.,TRBV10-3,.,TRBJ2-5,CAISEGGTQYF,TGTGCCATCAGTGAAGGGGGGACCCAGTACTTC
.,TRBV3-1/TRBV3-2,TRBD1,TRBJ2-2,CASSQVRGQAPGELFF,TGTGCCAGCAGCCAAGTGCGAGGACAGGCCCCCGGGGAGCTGTTTTTT
.,TRBV14,.,TRBJ2-2,CASSQAGFYGELFF,TGTGCCAGCAGCCAGGCAGGATTTTACGGGGAGCTGTTTTTT
once,TRBV7-2,.,TRBJ2-2,CASSLGGTGELFF,TGTGCCAGCAGCTTGGGGGGCACCGGGGAGCTGTTTTTT
.,TRBV6-6,TRBD1,TRBJ1-2,CASLGQGGVNGYTF,TGTGCCAGCCTAGGACAGGGCGGTGTCAATGGCTACACCTTC
.,TRBV21-1,.,TRBJ2-5,CASSKGAGGQETQYF,TGTGCCAGCAGCAAAGGGGCAGGGGGTCAAGAGACCCAGTACTTC
.,TRBV10-3,TRBD1,TRBJ1-2,CAISPAGQGAHGYTF,TGTGCCATCAGTCCAGCGGGACAGGGGGCACATGGCTACACCTTC
.,TRBV11-3,TRBD1,TRBJ2-7,CASSPRTGFYEQYF,TGTGCCAGCAGCCCCCGGACAGGCTTCTACGAGCAGTACTTC
.,TRBV6-2/TRBV6-3,.,TRBJ1-2,CASSYRLRGIVDYGYTF,TGTGCCAGCAGTTATCGCCTCAGGGGTATCGTCGACTATGGCTACACCTTC
.,TRBV7-3,TRBD2,TRBJ2-1,CASSPREAGVNSEQFF,TGTGCCAGCAGCCCCAGGGAAGCGGGGGTAAACTCAGAGCAGTTCTTC
.,TRBV7-2,TRBD2,TRBJ2-1,CASSTAGTSSYNEQFF,TGTGCCAGCAGCACCGCCGGGACTAGCTCCTACAATGAGCAGTTCTTC
.,TRBV29-1,.,TRBJ2-7,CSVEGASYEQYF,TGCAGCGTTGAAGGGGCGAGTTACGAGCAGTACTTC
.,TRBV4-3,.,TRBJ2-3,CASSQELLTDTQYF,TGCGCCAGCAGCCAAGAACTCCTCACAGATACGCAGTATTTT
.,TRBV19,.,TRBJ1-3,CASSYYDSRRNTIYF,TGTGCCAGTAGCTACTACGACAGTAGAAGAAACACCATATATTTT
.,TRBV12-3/TRBV12-4,TRBD1,TRBJ1-2,CASSRQGAIGYTF,TGTGCCAGCAGTCGACAGGGGGCGATCGGCTACACCTTC
.,TRBV4-3,TRBD1,TRBJ1-2,CASSQDFIGTVVGYTF,TGCGCCAGCAGCCAAGATTTTATAGGGACAGTTGTTGGCTACACCTTC
once,TRBV5-1,.,TRBJ2-7,CASSLGGTAQSYEQYF,TGCGCCAGCAGCTTGGGCGGGACAGCGCAGTCCTACGAGCAGTACTTC